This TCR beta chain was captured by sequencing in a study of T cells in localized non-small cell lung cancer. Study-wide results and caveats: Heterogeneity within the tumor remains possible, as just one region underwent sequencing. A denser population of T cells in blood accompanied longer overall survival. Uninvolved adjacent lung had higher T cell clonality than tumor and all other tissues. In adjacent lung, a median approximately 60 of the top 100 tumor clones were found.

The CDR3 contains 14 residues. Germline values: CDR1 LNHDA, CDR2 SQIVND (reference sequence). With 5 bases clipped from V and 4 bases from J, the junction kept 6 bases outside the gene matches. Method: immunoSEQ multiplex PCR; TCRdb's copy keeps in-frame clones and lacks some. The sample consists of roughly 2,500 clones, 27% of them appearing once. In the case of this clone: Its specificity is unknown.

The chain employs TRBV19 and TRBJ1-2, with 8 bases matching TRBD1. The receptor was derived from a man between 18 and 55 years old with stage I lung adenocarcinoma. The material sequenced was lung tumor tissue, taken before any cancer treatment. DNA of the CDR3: TGTGCCAGTAGTCCTAGGACAGGGACCTATGGCTACACCTTC. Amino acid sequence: CASSPRTGTYGYTF.